This T cell receptor (beta chain) was recovered during a study of OX40 agonist ivuxolimab in advanced cancers. Looking at the study overall: As their treatment, patients were administered ivuxolimab, an agonistic anti-OX40 (CD134) antibody. Dose-escalation subjects each had hepatocellular carcinoma, melanoma, renal cell or head and neck cancer. Points from the study as a whole: Expanded clones tended on average to be more numerous among CD8+ T cells than CD4+. Low levels of normalized T-cell clonal expansion also appeared in some nonresponders.

The CDR3 has 14 amino acids. Germline V gene data show CDR1 as SGHTA and CDR2 as FQGNSA. Unmatched junction bases numbered 3, after V lost 9 bases and J lost 0 bases. Profiling relied on immunoSEQ multiplex PCR, and the TCRdb table lists in-frame clones only, not all of them. Of over 75,000 clones in the sample, roughly nine tenths are singletons; the top ten hold roughly 9.4%. As to this clone: What it binds is unknown.

V and J are TRBV7-2 and TRBJ2-3; 10 nucleotides agree with TRBD1. The TCR comes from an adult with an advanced solid tumor such as melanoma, head and neck, liver or kidney cancer. The sequenced sample was CD4+ or CD8+ T cells sorted from blood, obtained in a trial of the OX40 agonist ivuxolimab. The CDR3 DNA reads TGTGCCAGTCGGACAGGGGGAAGCACAGATACGCAGTATTTT. Translating it yields CASRTGGSTDTQYF.